A single sample is the source of the 27 T cell receptor beta chains below, sequenced in a study of neurological immune-mediated disorders. TCRdb re-called the 5' RACE reads with MiXCR, one entry per CDR3 protein. The sample yields about 40,000 distinct CDR3 sequences, more than 14% seen once. Sequenced: CD4+ T cells from blood. The receptors here all came from a woman aged 60-75 years with HTLV-1-associated myelopathy (HAM/TSP).

This clonotype came up many times. The J gene is TRBJ2-3, the V gene TRBV6-5; 14 positions match TRBD2. The CDR3 sequence is 17 residues long. Germline-derived CDR1 and CDR2 are MNHEY and SVGAGI. Trimming removed 4 bases from V and 3 bases from J; junction bases left unmatched: 6. CDR3 region: CASSSGLAGGGTDTQYF. DNA of the CDR3: TGTGCCAGCAGTTCCGGACTAGCGGGGGGTGGAACAGATACGCAGTATTTT.

This clonotype was recorded at least ten times. The chain employs TRBV6-5 and TRBJ2-6; 7 bases fit TRBD1. The CDR3 spans 16 residues. Trimming took 6 bases from V and 4 from J; bases not matched to a gene: 9. CDR1 and CDR2 (germline): MNHEY, SVGAGI. Here the CDR3 DNA reads TGTGCCAGCAGCCGAACGACAGGGTTAGGGGCCAACGTCCTGACTTTC. This sequence encodes CASSRTTGLGANVLTF.

There are many counts of this clonotype. The genes are TRBV12-3 or TRBV12-4 and TRBJ1-2, with 10 positions matching TRBD1. There are 15 residues in the CDR3. The V and J ends lost 5 bases and 8 bases, in that order; junction bases with no gene match: 11. The chain's CDR3 is CASSNPGQGREGYTF. In DNA form, the CDR3 reads TGTGCCAGCAGTAACCCGGGACAGGGGAGAGAGGGCTACACCTTC.

This clonotype appeared many times. V gene TRBV5-1 combines with J gene TRBJ1-1; no definite D call. V was pared by 1 base and J by 2 bases, with 9 bases between. The length of the CDR3 is 14 residues. Germline loops: CDR1 SGHRS, CDR2 YFSETQ. The CDR3, as DNA: TGCGCCAGCAGCTTGCCGCCAGGAAACACTGAAGCTTTCTTT. It codes for CASSLPPGNTEAFF.

The sample holds many counts of this clonotype. The rearrangement uses TRBV20-1 and TRBJ2-5; TRBD1 is a possible D gene (7 bases). V shed 2 bases and J shed 4 bases, with 14 bases lying between them. CDR3 length equals 14 residues. CDR1 is DFQATT and CDR2 is SNEGSKA in the germline V gene (reference sequence). The DNA of the CDR3 is TGCAGTGCTAGATCAGGGGGGTCTATAGAGACCCAGTACTTC. Its translation is CSARSGGSIETQYF.

This clonotype appeared many times. The V and J genes are TRBV10-3 and TRBJ1-1; D possibly corresponds to TRBD1 (6 bases). The CDR3 spans 14 residues. Germline V gene data show CDR1 as ENHRY and CDR2 as SYGVKD. Trimming removed 7 bases from V and 5 bases from J, with 17 bases in between. This chain's CDR3 is CAITTHRESTEAFF. The CDR3 nucleotides are TGTGCCATCACCACCCACAGGGAGAGTACTGAAGCTTTCTTT.

This clonotype was detected ten times or more. The CDR3 loop reads CASSLGRQLNQPQHF. In nucleotides, the CDR3 is TGTGCCAGCAGCTTAGGGAGACAGCTCAATCAGCCCCAGCATTTT. This chain joins TRBV11-2 and TRBJ1-5; D may be TRBD1 (5 bases). Germline values: CDR1 SGHAT, CDR2 FQNNGV. Trimming stripped 1 base from V and 3 bases from J, with 10 bases between. There are 15 residues in the CDR3. Complete variable domain (other parts from reference TRBV11-2 and TRBJ1-5): EAGVAQSPRYKIIEKRQSVAFWCNPISGHATLYWYQQILGQGPKLLIQFQNNGVVDDSQLPKDRFSAERLKGVDSTLKIQPAKLEDSAVYLCASSLGRQLNQPQHFGDGTRLSIL.

Ten or more counts support this clonotype. The gene calls are TRBV7-2 and TRBJ2-1; D is unresolved. The germline V gene encodes CDR1 SGHTA and CDR2 FQGNSA. V lost 0 bases to trimming and J lost 10 bases, with 10 bases between them. The CDR3 is 13 residues long. CDR3 sequence: CASSLAPPTEQFF. The DNA for the CDR3 is TGTGCCAGCAGCTTAGCGCCCCCGACGGAGCAGTTCTTC.

This clonotype came up many times. V and J are TRBV5-1 and TRBJ1-3; D gene uncertain. The length of the CDR3 is 17 residues. V was clipped by 0 bases and J by 0 bases, with 13 bases between them. Germline V CDR1 and CDR2: SGHRS, YFSETQ. DNA for the CDR3: TGCGCCAGCAGCTTGGCCTCCGGGAGAGTCTCTGGAAACACCATATATTTT. It is translated as CASSLASGRVSGNTIYF.

This clonotype was counted many times. The rearrangement joins TRBV7-9 to TRBJ1-1; D may be TRBD1 (5 bases). Trimming left V 1 base short and J 0 bases short, with 12 bases between. This CDR3 spans 16 amino acids. Germline V CDR1 and CDR2: SEHNR, FQNEAQ (reference sequence). The DNA for the CDR3 is TGTGCCAGCAGCTTAGTGGGGGGAAACTTGAACACTGAAGCTTTCTTT. It translates to CASSLVGGNLNTEAFF.

This clonotype was seen at least ten times. CDR3 nucleotides: TGTGCCAGCAGTTTAAGGCGTTCGGAGCCCCAGCATTTT. Its protein product is CASSLRRSEPQHF. This chain joins TRBV12-3 or TRBV12-4 and TRBJ1-5; D remains ambiguous. The CDR3 totals 13 residues. V was trimmed by 2 bases and J by 8 bases, leaving 10 bases between them.

This clonotype was seen repeatedly, ten times or more. The chain employs TRBV10-3 and TRBJ1-4, with TRBD1 matching over 7 bases. Per the germline V gene, CDR1 is ENHRY and CDR2 is SYGVKD. This CDR3 spans 13 amino acids. With 4 bases clipped from V and 7 bases from J, the junction kept 3 bases outside the gene matches. CDR3 residues: CAISGPGGEKLFF. The DNA of the CDR3 is TGTGCCATCAGTGGCCCAGGGGGTGAAAAACTGTTTTTT.

This clonotype has a count of ten or more. The rearrangement joins TRBV19 to TRBJ1-1; D not certain. Trimming shortened V by 7 bases and J by 4 bases, and 16 bases separated the two germline ends. This CDR3 comprises 14 residues. The germline CDR1 and CDR2 sequences are LNHDA and SQIVND (reference sequence). CDR3: CASIQTAWSTEAFF. CDR3 bases: TGTGCCAGTATCCAAACGGCCTGGAGCACTGAAGCTTTCTTT.

The sample holds many counts of this clonotype. The chain recombines TRBV5-1 with TRBJ1-4; 8 bases align to TRBD1. The CDR3 extends over 15 amino acids. The J segment lost 7 bases and the V segment lost 0 bases, leaving 5 bases of the junction unmatched. Germline values: CDR1 SGHRS, CDR2 YFSETQ. The CDR3 spells CASSLGDRMGEKLFF. The CDR3 DNA sequence: TGCGCCAGCAGCTTGGGGGACAGGATGGGTGAAAAACTGTTTTTT.

This clonotype was seen ten or more times. The chain couples TRBV12-3 or TRBV12-4 to TRBJ2-1; 7 nucleotides line up with TRBD1. With 4 bases clipped from V and 14 bases from J, the junction kept 23 bases outside the gene matches. This CDR3 is 17 amino acids long. The CDR3 region has the DNA TGTGCCAGCAGTTCCGGTCCGACAGGGACCGGTTTTTTAAGTGAGTTCTTC. This encodes CASSSGPTGTGFLSEFF.

Ten or more counts support this clonotype. The chain employs TRBV20-1 and TRBJ2-3; 11 bases are shared with TRBD2. The trim removed 3 bases at V and 0 bases at J, leaving 11 bases unmatched. This CDR3 region has 18 residues. Germline lookup yields CDR1 DFQATT and CDR2 SNEGSKA (reference sequence). In DNA form, the CDR3 reads TGCAGTGCTAGCCGGACTAGCGGGTATTTCCCAAGCACAGATACGCAGTATTTT. Translating it yields CSASRTSGYFPSTDTQYF.

This clonotype was seen at least ten times. V is TRBV6-5 and J is TRBJ1-1; D is uncertain. This CDR3 has 13 residues. Looked up from germline, CDR1 is MNHEY and CDR2 is SVGAGI. V was cut by 0 bases and J by 1 base, with 3 bases left in between. The CDR3 is CASSYSQNTEAFF. The DNA of the CDR3 is TGTGCCAGCAGTTACTCACAGAACACTGAAGCTTTCTTT.

This sequence joins TRBV29-1 and TRBJ2-1; D may be TRBD2 (5 bases). The CDR3 spans 14 residues. Trimming cost V 7 bases and J 7 bases, with 20 bases left between them. Germline values: CDR1 SQVTM, CDR2 ANQGSEA. In DNA form, the CDR3 reads TGCAGCGCCGGGGTGGAGAGGACGGGGAATGAGCAGTTCTTC. Amino acid sequence: CSAGVERTGNEQFF.

In its sample, this clonotype was seen many times. The rearrangement uses TRBV15 and TRBJ2-5, with TRBD2 matching 8 bases. Looked up from germline, CDR1 is LNHNV and CDR2 is YYDKDF (reference sequence). V shed 0 bases and J 4 bases; nucleotides not matched to a gene: 4. CDR3 length equals 15 residues. The DNA of the CDR3 is TGTGCCACCAGCAGAGATCAGGGACTAGGAGAGACCCAGTACTTC. Translating it yields CATSRDQGLGETQYF.

This clonotype was counted at least ten times. This chain joins TRBV29-1 and TRBJ1-5; unclear D gene. V was trimmed by 1 base and J by 0 bases, leaving 4 bases between them. The CDR3 is made up of 13 amino acids. Germline CDR1 and CDR2: SQVTM and ANQGSEA. The CDR3 DNA follows: TGCAGCGTTGAAGGAGGTAGCAATCAGCCCCAGCATTTT. Its translation is CSVEGGSNQPQHF.

In its sample, this clonotype was seen many times. The J gene is TRBJ2-3, the V gene TRBV5-5; D might be TRBD1 (5 bases). CDR1 is SGHKS and CDR2 is YYEKEE in the germline V gene (reference sequence). V gave up 0 bases and J gave up 5 bases, with 13 bases separating them. CDR3 length equals 15 residues. The CDR3 sequence: CASSLDRPGIDTQYF. CDR3 sequence (DNA): TGTGCCAGCAGCTTGGACAGGCCGGGTATAGATACGCAGTATTTT.

The V gene is TRBV10-3, the J gene TRBJ2-4; either TRBD1 or TRBD2 may fit D (7 bases each). The CDR3 extends over 11 amino acids. Trimming removed 8 bases from V and 11 bases from J, with 13 bases in between. The germline V gene has CDR1 ENHRY and CDR2 SYGVKD. DNA for the CDR3: TGTGCCATCGGGCAGGGGGGGGTTCAGTACTTC. Its protein is CAIGQGGVQYF.

The table lists this clonotype with many counts. This sequence joins TRBV4-2 and TRBJ2-5; TRBD2 agrees at 11 bases. V lost 1 base to trimming and J lost 5 bases; unmatched junction nucleotides: 6. The V gene's germline CDR1 is LGHNA and CDR2 YNFKEQ. The CDR3 has 16 amino acids. Here the CDR3 reads CASSQGLAGTWETQYF. The CDR3 DNA reads as TGTGCCAGCAGCCAAGGACTAGCGGGGACGTGGGAGACCCAGTACTTC.

This clonotype was detected ten times or more. The chain recombines TRBV5-1 with TRBJ2-3, with TRBD1 identical over 9 bases. Germline V CDR1 and CDR2: SGHRS, YFSETQ. Losses at the gene ends were 4 bases for V and 4 bases for J; bases not matched to a gene: 4. This CDR3 has 14 amino acids. CDR3: CASSRTGASDTQYF. As DNA, the CDR3 is TGCGCCAGCAGCAGGACAGGGGCATCAGATACGCAGTATTTT. The full variable domain, rest sourced from reference TRBV5-1 and TRBJ2-3, is KAGVTQTPRYLIKTRGQQVTLSCSPISGHRSVSWYQQTPGQGLQFLFEYFSETQRNKGNFPGRFSGRQFSNSRSEMNVSTLELGDSALYLCASSRTGASDTQYFGPGTRLTVL.

The table lists this clonotype with many counts. This sequence joins TRBV9 and TRBJ2-1; TRBD2 matches 7 bases. In germline, CDR1 is SGDLS, CDR2 YYNGEE. V lost 0 bases to trimming and J lost 9 bases; unmatched junction nucleotides: 9. This CDR3 region has 15 residues. CDR3 sequence (DNA): TGTGCCAGCAGCGTAGGTGGGGGGGATCGACGTGAGCAGTTCTTC. Translated, it gives CASSVGGGDRREQFF.

This clonotype appeared many times. Written as DNA, the CDR3 is TGTGCCAGCAGTTACTCGTCAGGGGCTTCTGGAAACACCATATATTTT. Protein sequence: CASSYSSGASGNTIYF. The V and J genes are TRBV6-2 or TRBV6-3 and TRBJ1-3; D possibly corresponds to TRBD1 (6 bases). Trimming cost V 0 bases and J 1 base, with 10 bases left between them. Germline V gene sequence: CDR1 MNHEY, CDR2 SVGEGT. The CDR3 has 16 residues.

This clonotype showed up many times. The chain uses TRBV3-1 and TRBJ1-2; 11 bases align to TRBD1. Germline V CDR1 and CDR2: LGHDT, YNNKEL (reference sequence). The length of the CDR3 is 16 residues. V dropped 6 bases and J dropped 8; count of bases not matched to a gene: 14. The CDR3 spells CASRPGQGALWGGYTF. CDR3 DNA: TGTGCCAGCAGACCCGGACAGGGGGCTTTATGGGGAGGCTACACCTTC.